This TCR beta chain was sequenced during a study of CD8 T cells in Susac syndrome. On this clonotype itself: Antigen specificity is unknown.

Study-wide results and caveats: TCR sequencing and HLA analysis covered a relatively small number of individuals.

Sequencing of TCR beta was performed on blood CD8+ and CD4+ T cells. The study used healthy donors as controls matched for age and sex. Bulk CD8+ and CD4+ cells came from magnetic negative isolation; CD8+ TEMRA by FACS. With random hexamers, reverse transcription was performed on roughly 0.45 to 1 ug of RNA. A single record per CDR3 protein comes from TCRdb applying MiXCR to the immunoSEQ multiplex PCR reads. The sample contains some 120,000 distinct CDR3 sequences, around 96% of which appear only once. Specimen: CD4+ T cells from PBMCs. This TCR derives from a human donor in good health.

The CDR3 protein is CASRSSLNEKLFF. CDR3 bases: TGCGCCAGCAGAAGCAGCCTTAATGAAAAACTGTTTTTT. The V and J genes are TRBV5-1 and TRBJ1-4, with D hard to call. Between the trimmed V and J ends, which lost 5 bases and 4 bases, there was a span of 9 bases. Germline V CDR1 and CDR2: SGHRS, YFSETQ. This CDR3 region has 13 residues.